These 3 T cell receptor beta chains were all obtained from the same sample, sequenced in a study of blood T cell repertoires in COVID-19. Produced via immunoSEQ multiplex PCR; TCRdb's table is partial and in-frame only. The data contain around 100,000 clones, approximately 90% of them seen just once; the ten biggest clones take up around 32%. The sequencing input was peripheral blood. The receptors originated from a woman older than 75 with acute or convalescent COVID-19.

Here the CDR3 DNA reads TGCGCCAGCAGCGCAGGCCAACAGGGCCTGAACACTGAAGCTTTCTTT. Translated: CASSAGQQGLNTEAFF. The J gene is TRBJ1-1, the V gene TRBV5-1; possible D gene TRBD1, 6 bases. There are 16 residues in the CDR3. Germline assignment: CDR1 SGHRS and CDR2 YFSETQ. V was cut by 4 bases and J by 0 bases, with 16 bases left in between.

This chain connects TRBV7-9 to TRBJ2-7; TRBD1 agrees at 9 bases. Germline-derived CDR1 and CDR2 are SEHNR and FQNEAQ (reference sequence). Trimming cost V 7 bases and J 5 bases; bases outside gene matches: 15. The CDR3 contains 16 residues. CDR3 residues: CASTNRKGWDRDEQYF. The CDR3 bases are TGTGCCAGCACCAACCGAAAAGGTTGGGACAGGGACGAGCAGTACTTC. The whole variable domain, filled in from reference TRBV7-9 and TRBJ2-7, reads DTGVSQNPRHKITKRGQNVTFRCDPISEHNRLYWYRQTLGQGPEFLTYFQNEAQLEKSRLLSDRFSAERPKGSFSTLEIQRTEQGDSAMYLCASTNRKGWDRDEQYFGPGTRLTVT.

The V call is TRBV10-2, the J call TRBJ1-1; D uncertain. The CDR3 consists of 13 residues. Trimming cost V 10 bases and J 0 bases, with 12 bases left between them. Looked up from germline, CDR1 is WSHSY and CDR2 is SAAADI. The CDR3 loop reads CATGKGMNTEAFF. The CDR3 nucleotides read TGCGCCACCGGGAAGGGAATGAACACTGAAGCTTTCTTT.